This TCR beta chain was observed in a study of blood T cell repertoires in COVID-19. Per the original data handling: Amplification from reference gene primers served as the basis for estimated nucleated cell counts. This table comes from immunoSEQ multiplex PCR, and its TCRdb copy is limited to in-frame clones, with some not included. That table is the source of V, J and clone size, and D and trimming were worked out from the DNA. In the table there are about 73,000 clones, 65% to 85% of which are singletons. Trimming at V came to 2 bases and at J to 4 bases, leaving 6 bases not matched to a gene. This CDR3 has 16 residues. Germline V lookup: CDR1 ENHRY, CDR2 SYGVKD.

The genes are TRBV10-3 and TRBJ2-3; TRBD2 agrees at 10 bases. Sequencing input: peripheral blood. The TCR sequence derives from a man at least 80 years old with active or convalescent COVID-19. CDR3 in DNA: TGTGCCATCAGTGAGGGTCTAGCGGGGGACGCAGATACGCAGTATTTT. Translated: CAISEGLAGDADTQYF.